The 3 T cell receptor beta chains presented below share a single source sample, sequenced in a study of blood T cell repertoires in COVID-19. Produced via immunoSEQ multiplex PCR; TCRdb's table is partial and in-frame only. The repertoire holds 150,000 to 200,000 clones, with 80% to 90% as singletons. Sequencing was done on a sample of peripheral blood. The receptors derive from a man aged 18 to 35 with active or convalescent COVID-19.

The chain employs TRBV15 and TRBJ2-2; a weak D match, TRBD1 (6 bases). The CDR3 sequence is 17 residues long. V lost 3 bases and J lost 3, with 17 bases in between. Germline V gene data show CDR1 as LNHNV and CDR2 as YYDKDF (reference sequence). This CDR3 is CATSSRARDTDTGELFF. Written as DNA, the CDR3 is TGTGCCACCAGCAGTAGAGCCCGGGACACAGACACCGGGGAGCTGTTTTTT.

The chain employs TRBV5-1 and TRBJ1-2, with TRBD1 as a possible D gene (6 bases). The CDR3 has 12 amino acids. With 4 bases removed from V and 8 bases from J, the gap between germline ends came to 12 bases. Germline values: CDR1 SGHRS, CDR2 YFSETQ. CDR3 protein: CASSQDSHGYTF. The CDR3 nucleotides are TGCGCCAGCAGCCAGGACAGCCACGGCTACACCTTC.

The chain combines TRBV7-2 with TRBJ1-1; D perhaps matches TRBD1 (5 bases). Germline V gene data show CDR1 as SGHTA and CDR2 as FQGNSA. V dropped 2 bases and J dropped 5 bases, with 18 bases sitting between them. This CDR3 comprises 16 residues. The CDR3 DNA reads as TGTGCCAGCAGCTTAAGAGGGAGGGCGGGACGGACTGAAGCTTTCTTT. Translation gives CASSLRGRAGRTEAFF.